This T cell receptor (beta chain) was observed in a study of blood T cell repertoires in COVID-19. As for the study in general: Samples representing acute and convalescent COVID-19 were sourced from the United States, Italy and Spain. T cells, B-cell-depleted T cells, or PBMCs supplied cDNA or gDNA.

Source study methods: Estimated nucleated cell counts came from reference gene primer amplification. This table comes from immunoSEQ multiplex PCR, and its TCRdb copy is limited to in-frame clones, with some not included. From that table come the V and J calls and clone size; the DNA was used to work out D and trimming. The top ten clones hold 3% to 4.5% of a sample with roughly 130,000 clones, about 90% of them seen once. Sequenced sample: peripheral blood. The sequence derives from a woman aged 55-69 years with acute or convalescent COVID-19.

In nucleotides, the CDR3 is TGCAGTGCTAGTGGCGCGACGGGTTCGGGTTACGATCAGCCCCAGCATTTT. Translated, it gives CSASGATGSGYDQPQHF. The chain couples TRBV20-1 to TRBJ1-5; D is unclear. This CDR3 has 17 amino acids. Per the germline V gene, CDR1 is DFQATT and CDR2 is SNEGSKA (reference sequence). With 3 bases removed from V and 5 bases from J, the gap between germline ends came to 23 bases.